Sequencing of this TCR beta chain was carried out in a study of molecular identifiers for immune sequencing clone quantification. Ten or more counts support this clonotype. TCRdb ran MiXCR on the PCR reads and lists one entry per CDR3 protein. Found here are about half a million distinct CDR3 sequences, roughly 23% of them singletons; the top ten hold around 0.86%. This sequence originates from a human donor in good health. Some libraries in this study had Jurkat cell RNA spiked in. Specimen: naive CD8+ T cells from blood, with Jurkat cell RNA spiked in. The sample's subset: FACS-sorted CD8+CD4-CCR7+CD45RA+ naive T cells.

CDR3 in DNA: TGTGCCAGCAGTTTATTGATGGGGATTGAAGCTTTCTTT. Translated, it gives CASSLLMGIEAFF. This chain links TRBV27 with TRBJ1-1; no firm D call. V shed 1 base and J shed 7 bases, with 10 bases lying between them. The germline gives CDR1 MNHEY, CDR2 SMNVEV (reference sequence). The CDR3 spans 13 residues.